Each of the 9 T cell receptor beta chains below was sequenced from the same sample in a study of blood T cells in healthy people across ages. The authors ran a second PCR of about 6 to 11 cycles using a sample-barcoded 5' primer and a J-beta primer mix. MiXCR, run by TCRdb on the 5' RACE reads, gives a single entry per CDR3 protein. The table includes hundreds of thousands of distinct CDR3 sequences, around 20% detected once. Sequencing was carried out using blood. These TCRs come from a man between 65 and 80 years old in good health.

The V gene is TRBV5-1, the J gene TRBJ2-5; 8 bases align to TRBD1. Gene TRBJ2-1 matches the end of the DNA better, so the J call may be wrong. This CDR3 has 15 residues. Germline-derived CDR1 and CDR2 are SGHRS and YFSETQ. CDR3 loop: CASSLVQGARNEQFF. The CDR3 DNA is TGCGCCAGCAGCTTGGTGCAGGGGGCACGGAATGAGCAGTTCTTC.

This clonotype was found a few times. The rearrangement uses TRBV9 and TRBJ2-7; D gene ambiguous. The germline V gene encodes CDR1 SGDLS and CDR2 YYNGEE. The CDR3 contains 14 residues. V lost 0 bases and J lost 5, with 12 bases in between. The CDR3 nucleotides read TGTGCCAGCAGCGTAGATGGTCCCTCGGACGAGCAGTACTTC. Amino acid sequence: CASSVDGPSDEQYF.

This clonotype showed up just a few times. V and J are TRBV14 and TRBJ1-4; 9 positions agree with TRBD1. V gave up 5 bases and J gave up 4 bases; unmatched junction bases: 5. Looked up from germline, CDR1 is SGHDN and CDR2 is FVKESK. CDR3 length: 15 amino acids. CDR3 sequence: CASSARTGVNEKLFF. The DNA of the CDR3 is TGTGCCAGCAGCGCTCGGACAGGGGTTAATGAAAAACTGTTTTTT. The whole variable domain, filled in from reference TRBV14 and TRBJ1-4, reads EAGVTQFPSHSVIEKGQTVTLRCDPISGHDNLYWYRRVMGKEIKFLLHFVKESKQDESGMPNNRFLAERTGGTYSTLKVQPAELEDSGVYFCASSARTGVNEKLFFGSGTQLSVL.

This clonotype was counted only a few times. The genes are TRBV2 and TRBJ2-5; 12 positions agree with TRBD1. The DNA end lines up better with TRBJ2-1; the J call may be wrong. Looked up from germline, CDR1 is SNHLY and CDR2 is FYNNEI. CDR3 length: 15 amino acids. Written as DNA, the CDR3 is TGTGCCAGCAGATGGGACAGGGGGCTTCACAATGAGCAGTTCTTC. Translation gives CASRWDRGLHNEQFF.

This clonotype was seen only a few times. The V call is TRBV2, the J call TRBJ1-2; D perhaps matches TRBD1 (6 bases). Germline values: CDR1 SNHLY, CDR2 FYNNEI. V lost 8 bases, J lost 6 bases, and 19 bases lay in between. This CDR3 is 14 amino acids long. The CDR3 here is CASEKGGAANGYTF. CDR3 coding DNA: TGTGCCAGCGAAAAAGGGGGGGCGGCTAATGGCTACACCTTC.

CDR3 amino acids: CASRGWNTEAFF. The CDR3 nucleotides are TGTGCCAGCAGGGGCTGGAACACTGAAGCTTTCTTT. The rearrangement links TRBV6-1 to TRBJ1-1; D unclear. There are 12 residues in the CDR3. Trimming pared 6 bases from V and 1 base from J, leaving 6 bases between. In germline, CDR1 is MNHNS, CDR2 SASEGT.

Only a few counts were recorded for this clonotype. The J gene is TRBJ2-5, the V gene TRBV20-1; D is undetermined. The V end was cut by 1 base, the J end by 5 bases, with 17 bases between. The CDR3 runs to 15 residues. CDR1 is DFQATT and CDR2 is SNEGSKA in the germline V gene (reference sequence). For the CDR3, the DNA is TGCAGTGCTAGAGCTCCGTCCCCCCAGATCGAGACCCAGTACTTC. It yields the protein CSARAPSPQIETQYF.

This clonotype was seen repeatedly, ten times or more. The chain links TRBV3-1 to TRBJ2-5, with D possibly TRBD1 on 5 matching bases. This CDR3 is built from 14 residues. Trimming left V 0 bases short and J 3 bases short, with 8 bases between. Germline lookup yields CDR1 LGHDT and CDR2 YNNKEL (reference sequence). For the CDR3, the DNA is TGTGCCAGCAGCCAAGAATTCAGGGAAGAGACCCAGTACTTC. Translating it yields CASSQEFREETQYF.

This chain joins TRBV7-3 and TRBJ2-1, with D possibly TRBD1 on 6 matching bases. The CDR3 loop spans 12 amino acids. Trimming pared 11 bases from V and 5 bases from J, leaving 13 bases between. The germline gives CDR1 SGHTA, CDR2 FQGTGA. The CDR3 reads CAGMGADNEQFF. CDR3 sequence (DNA): TGTGCCGGCATGGGGGCCGACAATGAGCAGTTCTTC.